This T cell receptor beta chain was obtained from a study of response to subunit inactivated influenza vaccine. TCRdb reprocessed the RT-PCR reads via MiXCR and lists one record per CDR3 protein. In the table there are around 580,000 distinct CDR3 sequences, approximately 14% of which are singletons. The germline CDR1 and CDR2 sequences are SGDLS and YYNGEE. The CDR3 consists of 15 residues. V gave up 4 bases and J gave up 1 base, with 13 bases separating them. This clonotype showed up just a few times. This receptor was identified in a man aged 50 or older who received an inactivated influenza vaccine. This specimen was PBMCs from blood, taken about 13 days after vaccination. The chain is built from TRBV9 and TRBJ2-3; perhaps TRBD1 as D (5 bases). The CDR3: CASSKRGEGTDTQYF. The CDR3 DNA follows: TGTGCCAGCAGCAAAAGGGGCGAGGGCACAGATACGCAGTATTTT.